The clone carrying this T cell receptor (beta chain) was seen at least ten times. The data originate from a study of T cells in Graves' hyperthyroidism and ophthalmopathy. Study context: Sampling of peripheral blood happened at initial diagnosis, prior to any treatment.

The investigators amplified TCR beta CDR3 regions from RNA transcripts. HTBI primers drove first-round RT-PCR of the TCR CDR3. TCRdb re-called the multiplex PCR reads through MiXCR, storing one row per CDR3 protein. The table records some 550,000 distinct CDR3 sequences, under 25% of them present only once. Hyperthyroidism in the patients, aged 18 to 65, was newly diagnosed and under 2 months in duration. The germline V and J ends were trimmed by 7 bases and 6 bases, with 9 bases remaining between them. This CDR3 comprises 12 residues. This rearrangement joins TRBV12-3 or TRBV12-4 to TRBJ2-2; D uncertain. Sequencing was done on a sample of blood. The TCR was taken from a man between 18 and 29 years old with Graves' hyperthyroidism. The CDR3, as DNA: TGTGCCAGCACCCCCTCACCCGGGGAGCTGTTTTTT. It codes for CASTPSPGELFF.